This TCR beta chain emerged from a study of cytomegalovirus exposure and HLA in healthy donors. Study-wide results and limits: An apparent linkage of common viral pathogens to several of the most significant clusters emerged in a later analysis.

It was with 60 Vbeta and 13 Jbeta primers that the PCR ran. The repertoire was sequenced with immunoSEQ multiplex PCR; TCRdb's copy has only in-frame clones and lacks some. Of tens of thousands of clones in the sample, about 72% were seen once. For this clone: Its antigen is not identified.

Trimming cost V 2 bases and J 10 bases; bases outside gene matches: 6. The CDR3 covers 14 residues. The germline V gene has CDR1 WNHNN and CDR2 SYGVQD (reference sequence). The rearrangement joins TRBV10-1 to TRBJ2-1; the match to TRBD2 covers 9 bases. Sequencing used PBMCs. The TCR comes from a woman in her twenties or thirties in good health and CMV-seropositive. The CDR3 DNA is TGCGCCAGCAGTGAGAAGGTAGCGGGAGCCGAGCAGTTCTTC. Protein: CASSEKVAGAEQFF.